A selection of T cell receptor beta chains follows, all from one sample in a study of technical replicates of blood from a few donors. Measured with immunoSEQ multiplex PCR; TCRdb has only the in-frame clones, and not every one. The repertoire holds 81,000 or so clones, with just over 95% as singletons. Source material: T cells isolated from PBMCs. These receptors came from a human donor in good health. The CDR3 runs from the conserved cysteine through the conserved F or W. A D gene is named only where the DNA matches it firmly.

TRBD1	TRBV11-3	TRBJ2-7	14	CASSLDRVSYEQYF	TGTGCCAGCAGCCTAGACAGGGTCTCCTACGAGCAGTACTTC
TRBD2	TRBV5-6	TRBJ2-1	12	CASSIGLAEQFF	TGTGCCAGCAGCATAGGACTAGCGGAGCAGTTCTTC
-	TRBV12-5	TRBJ2-3	12	CASAADTDTQYF	TGTGCTAGTGCCGCAGACACAGATACGCAGTATTTT
TRBD1	TRBV14	TRBJ1-2	15	CASSLMDREVLGYTF	TGTGCCAGCAGCCTAATGGACAGGGAGGTACTCGGCTACACCTTC
-	TRBV27	TRBJ1-4	12	CASSPGSGKLFF	TGTGCCAGCAGTCCCGGGTCCGGAAAACTGTTTTTT
-	TRBV14	TRBJ2-7	14	CASSLRLLRGEQYF	TGTGCCAGCAGCCTTCGACTCCTTAGGGGTGAGCAGTACTTC
-	TRBV11-2	TRBJ2-7	14	CASSLTGIIYEQYF	TGTGCCAGCAGCTTAACAGGGATAATCTACGAGCAGTACTTC
-	TRBV11-2	TRBJ2-5	14	CASSLGGPSETQYF	TGTGCCAGCAGCTTAGGAGGCCCAAGTGAGACCCAGTACTTC
TRBD1	TRBV7-9	TRBJ2-7	15	CASSSPTGTEYEQYF	TGTGCCAGCAGCTCACCGACAGGGACCGAATACGAGCAGTACTTC
-	TRBV27	TRBJ1-2	13	CASSESSNYGYTF	TGTGCCAGCAGCGAGTCTTCTAACTATGGCTACACCTTC
TRBD1	TRBV28	TRBJ1-5	16	CASSGGRGLSNQPQHF	TGTGCCAGCAGTGGGGGCAGGGGGCTAAGCAATCAGCCCCAGCATTTT
TRBD2	TRBV11-1	TRBJ2-1	19	CASSTRLAGGPSSYNEQFF	TGTGCCAGCAGCACTCGACTAGCGGGGGGCCCCAGCTCCTACAATGAGCAGTTCTTC
TRBD1	TRBV19	TRBJ1-2	13	CAATGGNFWGYTF	TGTGCCGCGACAGGGGGAAATTTCTGGGGCTACACCTTC
-	TRBV21-1	TRBJ1-2	15	CASSKTGGGNYGYTF	TGTGCCAGCAGCAAAACAGGGGGCGGTAACTATGGCTACACCTTC
-	TRBV27	TRBJ1-2	14	CASSFAGAVYGYTF	TGTGCCAGCAGTTTCGCAGGGGCGGTCTATGGCTACACCTTC
-	TRBV5-1	TRBJ2-5	11	CASTRAETQYF	TGCGCCAGCACGCGGGCAGAGACCCAGTACTTC
TRBD2	TRBV5-4	TRBJ2-1	17	CASSLGGLAGVGNEQFF	TGTGCCAGCAGCTTGGGAGGACTAGCGGGAGTGGGGAATGAGCAGTTCTTC
-	TRBV5-1	TRBJ2-3	13	CASSATEIDTQYF	TGCGCCAGCAGCGCGACAGAAATTGATACGCAGTATTTT
-	TRBV2	TRBJ2-2	13	CASSEGATGELFF	TGTGCCAGCAGTGAAGGGGCCACCGGGGAGCTGTTTTTT
TRBD1	TRBV5-3	TRBJ1-1	17	CARSLMWDRKRRTEAFF	TGTGCCAGAAGCTTGATGTGGGACAGAAAAAGGCGCACTGAAGCTTTCTTT
TRBD2	TRBV5-1	TRBJ2-7	17	CASSLAQTSGRSYEQYF	TGCGCCAGCAGCTTGGCTCAGACTAGCGGGAGATCCTACGAGCAGTACTTC
-	TRBV14	TRBJ2-1	13	CASSPAGGNMMFF	TGTGCCAGCAGCCCCGCCGGCGGCAATATGATGTTCTTC